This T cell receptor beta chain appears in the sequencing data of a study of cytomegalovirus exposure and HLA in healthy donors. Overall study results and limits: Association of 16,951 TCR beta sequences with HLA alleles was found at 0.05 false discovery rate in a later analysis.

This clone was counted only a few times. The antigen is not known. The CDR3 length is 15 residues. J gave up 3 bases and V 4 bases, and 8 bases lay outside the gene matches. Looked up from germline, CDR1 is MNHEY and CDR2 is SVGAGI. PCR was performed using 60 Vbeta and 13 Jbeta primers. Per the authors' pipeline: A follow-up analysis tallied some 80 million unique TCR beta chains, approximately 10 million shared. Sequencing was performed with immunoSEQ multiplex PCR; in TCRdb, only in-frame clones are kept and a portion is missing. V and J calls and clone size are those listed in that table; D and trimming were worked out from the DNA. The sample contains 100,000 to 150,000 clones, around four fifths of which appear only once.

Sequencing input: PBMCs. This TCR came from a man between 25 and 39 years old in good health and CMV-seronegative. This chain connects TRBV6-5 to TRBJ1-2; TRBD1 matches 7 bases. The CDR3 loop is CASSSQGLGDYGYTF. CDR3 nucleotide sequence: TGTGCCAGCAGTTCACAGGGGCTGGGGGACTATGGCTACACCTTC.